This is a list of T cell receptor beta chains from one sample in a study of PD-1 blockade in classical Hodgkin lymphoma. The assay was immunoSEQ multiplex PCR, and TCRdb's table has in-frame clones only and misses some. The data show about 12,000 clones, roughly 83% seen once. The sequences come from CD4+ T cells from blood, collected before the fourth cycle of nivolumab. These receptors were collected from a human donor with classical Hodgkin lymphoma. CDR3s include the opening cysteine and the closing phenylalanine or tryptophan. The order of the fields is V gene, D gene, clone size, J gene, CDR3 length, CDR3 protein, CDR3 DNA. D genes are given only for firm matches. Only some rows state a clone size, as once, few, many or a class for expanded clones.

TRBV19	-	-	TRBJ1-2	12	CASSAGASGYTF	TGTGCCAGTAGCGCGGGGGCGTCTGGCTACACCTTC
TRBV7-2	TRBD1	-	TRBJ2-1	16	CASSSPGQNNYNEQFF	TGTGCCAGCAGCTCCCCGGGACAGAATAACTACAATGAGCAGTTCTTC
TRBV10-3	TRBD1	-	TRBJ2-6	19	CAISESRDRLFSGANVLTF	TGTGCCATCAGTGAGTCGAGGGACAGACTCTTCTCTGGGGCCAACGTCCTGACTTTC
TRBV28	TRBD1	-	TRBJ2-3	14	CASSQNYRGDTQYF	TGTGCCAGCAGTCAAAACTACAGGGGAGATACGCAGTATTTT
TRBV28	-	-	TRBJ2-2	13	CASSHESTGELFF	TGTGCCAGCAGCCACGAGAGCACCGGGGAGCTGTTTTTT
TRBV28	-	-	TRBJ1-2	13	CASSSTTNYGYTF	TGTGCCAGCAGTTCCACCACTAACTATGGCTACACCTTC
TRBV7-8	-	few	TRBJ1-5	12	CASMGGRQPQHF	TGTGCCAGCATGGGGGGCCGTCAGCCCCAGCATTTT
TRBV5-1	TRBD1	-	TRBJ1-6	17	CASSLANGTGRNSPLHF	TGCGCCAGCAGCTTGGCCAATGGGACAGGGCGAAATTCACCCCTCCACTTT
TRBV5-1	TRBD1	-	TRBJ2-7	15	CASSLWDRPAYEQYF	TGCGCCAGCAGCTTGTGGGACAGGCCTGCCTACGAGCAGTACTTC
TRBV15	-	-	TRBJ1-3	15	CATSRMTGAGNTIYF	TGTGCCACCAGCAGAATGACAGGCGCCGGAAACACCATATATTTT
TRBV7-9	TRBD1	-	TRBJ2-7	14	CASSLGTAFYEQYF	TGTGCCAGCAGCTTGGGGACAGCCTTCTACGAGCAGTACTTC
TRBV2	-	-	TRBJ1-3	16	CASAWTAALTGNTIYF	TGTGCCAGCGCCTGGACAGCTGCCCTAACTGGAAACACCATATATTTT
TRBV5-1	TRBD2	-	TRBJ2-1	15	CASSPTAGGTNEQFF	TGCGCCAGCAGCCCGACAGCGGGGGGCACCAATGAGCAGTTCTTC
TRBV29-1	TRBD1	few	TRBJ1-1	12	CSAGGLNTEAFF	TGCAGCGCAGGGGGCTTGAACACTGAAGCTTTCTTT
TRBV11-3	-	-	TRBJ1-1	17	CASSPKGSLLVNTEAFF	TGTGCCAGCAGCCCAAAGGGAAGCCTCCTTGTGAACACTGAAGCTTTCTTT
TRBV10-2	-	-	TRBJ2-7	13	CASSEGLTYEQYF	TGCGCCAGCAGTGAGGGACTTACCTACGAGCAGTACTTC
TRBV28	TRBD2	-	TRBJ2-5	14	CASRIAGGQETQYF	TGTGCCAGCAGAATAGCGGGAGGGCAAGAGACCCAGTACTTC
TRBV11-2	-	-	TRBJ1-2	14	CASSLFRGSYGYTF	TGTGCCAGCAGCTTATTTCGAGGGAGCTATGGCTACACCTTC
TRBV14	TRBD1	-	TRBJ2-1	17	CASSLDTGTGVLDEQFF	TGTGCCAGCAGCCTAGATACCGGGACAGGGGTTCTAGATGAGCAGTTCTTC
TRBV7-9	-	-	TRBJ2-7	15	CASSLSVGSTYEQYF	TGTGCCAGCAGCTTAAGCGTTGGCAGCACCTACGAGCAGTACTTC
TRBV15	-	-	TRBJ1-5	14	CATSRTGGNQPQHF	TGTGCCACCAGCAGGACTGGAGGCAATCAGCCCCAGCATTTT
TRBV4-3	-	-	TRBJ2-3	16	CASSQHTGLNTDTQYF	TGCGCCAGCAGCCAACACACCGGACTGAACACAGATACGCAGTATTTT
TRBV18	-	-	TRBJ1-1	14	CASSPQPIGNEAFF	TGTGCCAGCTCACCCCAGCCTATAGGGAACGAAGCTTTCTTT
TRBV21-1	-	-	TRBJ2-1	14	CASSPPGRYNEQFF	TGTGCCAGCAGCCCTCCGGGACGTTACAATGAGCAGTTCTTC
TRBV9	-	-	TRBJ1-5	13	CASSVDLHQPQHF	TGTGCCAGCAGCGTGGATCTTCATCAGCCCCAGCATTTT
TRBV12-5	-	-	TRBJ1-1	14	CASGPGPLNTEAFF	TGTGCTAGTGGTCCTGGACCGTTGAACACTGAAGCTTTCTTT
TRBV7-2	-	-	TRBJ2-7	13	CASSLLMPYEQYF	TGTGCCAGCAGCTTATTAATGCCCTACGAGCAGTACTTC
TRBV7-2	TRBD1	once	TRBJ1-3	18	CASSFNPLTGISGNTIYF	TGTGCCAGCAGCTTTAATCCCCTGACAGGGATCTCTGGAAACACCATATATTTT
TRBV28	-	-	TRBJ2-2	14	CASKRGSGAGELFF	TGTGCCAGCAAACGCGGGTCCGGGGCCGGGGAGCTGTTTTTT
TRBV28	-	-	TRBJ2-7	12	CASSLHQREQYF	TGTGCCAGCAGTTTACACCAACGGGAGCAGTACTTC
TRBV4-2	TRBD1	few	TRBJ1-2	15	CASSQATGEGNGYTF	TGTGCCAGCAGCCAAGCGACAGGGGAAGGAAATGGCTACACCTTC
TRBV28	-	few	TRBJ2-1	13	CASSFGFSNEQFF	TGTGCCAGCAGTTTCGGTTTTTCCAATGAGCAGTTCTTC
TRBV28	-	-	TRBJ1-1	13	CASRRQAFTEAFF	TGTGCCAGCAGGAGACAGGCCTTCACTGAAGCTTTCTTT
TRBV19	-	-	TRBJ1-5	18	CASSHFPRAEWDNQPQHF	TGTGCCAGTAGTCATTTCCCCAGGGCGGAGTGGGACAATCAGCCCCAGCATTTT
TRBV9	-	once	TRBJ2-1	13	CASSPSSYNEQFF	TGTGCCAGCAGCCCGAGCTCCTACAATGAGCAGTTCTTC